These T cell receptor beta chains were read from a single sample in a study of early T cells in non-severe SARS-CoV-2 infection. TCRdb ran MiXCR on the 5' RACE reads and lists one entry per CDR3 protein. The table records about 99,000 distinct CDR3 sequences, approximately 17% of them present only once. Sequences were obtained from whole blood. These receptors were collected from an adult who was a healthcare worker with PCR-confirmed SARS-CoV-2 infection or an uninfected control (not recorded which). Each CDR3 is given with its conserved first and last residue. The D gene is left open where the match is weak. Only part of the rows carry a size: once, few, many, or a class if the clone is expanded.

J: TRBJ1-1; V: TRBV5-1; D: TRBD1; size: -; DNA: TGCGCCAGCAGCCCGGGACAGGGGGCAGGCACTGAAGCTTTCTTT; CDR3: CASSPGQGAGTEAFF
J: TRBJ2-1; V: TRBV10-2; D: TRBD2; size: -; DNA: TGCGCCAGCAGAGGCATAGCGGGGATCAATGAGCAGTTCTTC; CDR3: CASRGIAGINEQFF
J: TRBJ2-2; V: TRBV5-1; D: -; size: -; DNA: TGCGCCAGCAGCCTAGGGATTCTCACCGGGGAGCTGTTTTTT; CDR3: CASSLGILTGELFF
J: TRBJ1-1; V: TRBV3-1; D: -; size: -; DNA: TGTGCCAGCAGCCCGGTACGGTCCAGCGCCACTGAAGCTTTCTTT; CDR3: CASSPVRSSATEAFF
J: TRBJ1-1; V: TRBV18; D: TRBD1; size: many; DNA: TGTGCCAGCTCACCACTTGGACAGGGAGGCACTGAAGCTTTCTTT; CDR3: CASSPLGQGGTEAFF
J: TRBJ2-5; V: TRBV29-1; D: -; size: -; DNA: TGCAGCGTTGCCTCGGAAGAGACCCAGTACTTC; CDR3: CSVASEETQYF
J: TRBJ2-3; V: TRBV3-1; D: TRBD2; size: few; DNA: TGTGCCAGCAGCCTCCTACTAGCGGGAGGTACAGATACGCAGTATTTT; CDR3: CASSLLLAGGTDTQYF
J: TRBJ2-5; V: TRBV6-6; D: -; size: -; DNA: TGTGCCAGCAGCAGTCTGCGGGGACAAGAGACCCAGTACTTC; CDR3: CASSSLRGQETQYF
J: TRBJ2-1; V: TRBV7-8; D: -; size: -; DNA: TGTGCCAGCAGCCCCTTACAGGTTCACAATGAGCAGTTCTTC; CDR3: CASSPLQVHNEQFF
J: TRBJ1-5; V: TRBV5-6; D: TRBD1; size: few; DNA: TGTGCCAGCAGTTTATCACAGGGGCCTAGCAATCAGCCCCAGCATTTT; CDR3: CASSLSQGPSNQPQHF
J: TRBJ2-4; V: TRBV9; D: -; size: few; DNA: TGTGCCAGCAGCGGCTCCCCGGGCATTCAGTACTTC; CDR3: CASSGSPGIQYF
J: TRBJ1-2; V: TRBV7-2; D: -; size: few; DNA: TGTGCCAGCAGCTTAGGTCCGGCTAACTATGGCTACACCTTC; CDR3: CASSLGPANYGYTF
J: TRBJ1-5; V: TRBV12-2; D: -; size: -; DNA: TGTGCAAGTCGCTTAGCCTTCTCGGACAGGCCAAATCAGCCCCAGCATTTT; CDR3: CASRLAFSDRPNQPQHF
J: TRBJ2-7; V: TRBV28; D: TRBD1; size: few; DNA: TGTGCCAGCAGTTTAGGACAGGGGCTTAAAGACGAGCAGTACTTC; CDR3: CASSLGQGLKDEQYF
J: TRBJ2-3; V: TRBV7-8; D: TRBD2; size: few; DNA: TGTGCCAGCAGCTTAGCTGGCCTAGCGGGGGGGCCGGATTCGGTAGATACGCAGTATTTT; CDR3: CASSLAGLAGGPDSVDTQYF
J: TRBJ1-6; V: TRBV20-1; D: TRBD1; size: -; DNA: TGCAGTGCTACCGGGACAGGGACTTCACCCCTCCACTTT; CDR3: CSATGTGTSPLHF
J: TRBJ2-3; V: TRBV20-1; D: -; size: few; DNA: TGCAGTGCTAGATTCGGGGGCTCTGGCACAGATACGCAGTATTTT; CDR3: CSARFGGSGTDTQYF
J: TRBJ2-1; V: TRBV30; D: -; size: few; DNA: TGTGCCTGGAGTGTAGGGGTCAGGGGCTTGGTGAATGAGCAGTTCTTC; CDR3: CAWSVGVRGLVNEQFF
J: TRBJ2-7; V: TRBV5-5; D: -; size: -; DNA: TGTGCCAGCAGCTTGCTGATCGACGAGCAGTACTTC; CDR3: CASSLLIDEQYF
J: TRBJ1-2; V: TRBV6-2/TRBV6-3; D: TRBD1; size: few; DNA: TGTGCCAGCAGCCCCCCCCGGGGCAGGGGGAACTATGGCTACACCTTC; CDR3: CASSPPRGRGNYGYTF
J: TRBJ2-5; V: TRBV5-1; D: TRBD1; size: many; DNA: TGCGCCAGCAGCATCCAACCGGGACAGCTCCAAGAGACCCAGTACTTC; CDR3: CASSIQPGQLQETQYF
J: TRBJ2-7; V: TRBV5-6; D: -; size: few; DNA: TGTGCCAGCAGCTTGGGACGGAGCTACGAGCAGTACTTC; CDR3: CASSLGRSYEQYF
J: TRBJ2-2; V: TRBV5-1; D: -; size: few; DNA: TGCGCCAGCAGCAGACAGCATAGTAACACCGGGGAGCTGTTTTTT; CDR3: CASSRQHSNTGELFF
J: TRBJ1-1; V: TRBV27; D: -; size: -; DNA: TGTGCCAGCAGTTTCTCCGGGAACCGGCCAGAGAAAGCTTTCTTT; CDR3: CASSFSGNRPEKAFF
J: TRBJ1-5; V: TRBV12-3/TRBV12-4; D: -; size: -; DNA: TGTGCCAGCAGTTTAGCGCCTCGGGGGCTTCAGCCCCAGCATTTT; CDR3: CASSLAPRGLQPQHF
J: TRBJ1-1; V: TRBV30; D: TRBD1; size: -; DNA: TGTGCCTGGAGTCCCAGGGGGGGTATGAACACTGAAGCTTTCTTT; CDR3: CAWSPRGGMNTEAFF